The clone carrying this T cell receptor beta chain has ten or more counts. Its antigen is as yet unknown. The data were obtained in a study of T cells after yellow fever vaccination. Study-level information: The authors prepared low-cell-number fractions using SMART-Seq v4 Ultra Low Input. General study findings and limits: Clones that expanded after primary vaccination mostly reappeared after the booster (96% CD4, roughly 87% CD8). Repertoires obtained by FACS sorting could include abundant clonotypes that entered as contaminants from the bulk population. Across the CD4 and CD8 compartments, a small share of clonotypes was present in both.

TCRdb reanalysed the 5' RACE reads using MiXCR and keeps one entry per CDR3 protein. This table holds about 63,000 distinct CDR3 sequences, 6.5% to 9% found once. Germline V lookup: CDR1 SGHDN, CDR2 FVKESK. V dropped 4 bases and J dropped 4 bases, with 10 bases sitting between them. This CDR3 contains 14 residues. The chain combines TRBV14 with TRBJ1-4; D is undetermined. Sequenced material: CD8+ T cells sorted from PBMCs, taken 15 days after the yellow fever booster vaccination. The source is a man in his thirties or forties who received the YFV17D yellow fever vaccine. CDR3 coding DNA: TGTGCCAGCAGCCCCGGAGTCCTTAATGAAAAACTGTTTTTT. Amino acid sequence: CASSPGVLNEKLFF.